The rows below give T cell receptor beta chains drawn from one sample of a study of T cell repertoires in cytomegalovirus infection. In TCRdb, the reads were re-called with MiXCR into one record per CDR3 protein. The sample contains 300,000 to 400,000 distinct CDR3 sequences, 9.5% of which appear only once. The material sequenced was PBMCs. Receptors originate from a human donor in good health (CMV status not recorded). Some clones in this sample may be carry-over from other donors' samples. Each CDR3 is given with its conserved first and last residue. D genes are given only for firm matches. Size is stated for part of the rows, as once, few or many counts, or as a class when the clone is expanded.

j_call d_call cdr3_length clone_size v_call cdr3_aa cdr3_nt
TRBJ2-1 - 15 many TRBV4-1 CASSGQGLGVNEQFF TGCGCCAGCAGCGGACAGGGACTAGGAGTCAATGAGCAGTTCTTC
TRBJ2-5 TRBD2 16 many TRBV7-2 CASSLNGREVRETQYF TGTGCCAGCAGCTTAAACGGTCGGGAGGTGAGAGAGACCCAGTACTTC
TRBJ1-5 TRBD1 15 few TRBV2 CASRSDRGPNQPQHF TGTGCCAGCAGGTCCGACAGGGGCCCCAATCAGCCCCAGCATTTT
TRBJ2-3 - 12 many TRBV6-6 CASSRPRNTQYF TGTGCCAGCAGTCGACCTAGGAATACGCAGTATTTT
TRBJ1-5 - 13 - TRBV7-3 CASSAPLYQPQHF TGTGCCAGCAGCGCGCCTCTCTATCAGCCCCAGCATTTT
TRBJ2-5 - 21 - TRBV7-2 CASSLVWKRPYSGILGRAQYF TGTGCCAGCAGCTTAGTATGGAAGAGACCTTACAGCGGCATACTGGGTCGGGCCCAGTACTTC
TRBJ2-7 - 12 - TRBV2 CASHGRPPEQYF TGTGCCAGCCATGGCAGGCCTCCCGAGCAGTACTTC
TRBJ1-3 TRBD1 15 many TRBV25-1 CASSPTGKAGNTIYF TGTGCCAGCAGTCCGACAGGGAAAGCTGGAAACACCATATATTTT
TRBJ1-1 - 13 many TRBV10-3 CAISHGEGTEAFF TGTGCCATCAGTCACGGGGAGGGCACTGAAGCTTTCTTT
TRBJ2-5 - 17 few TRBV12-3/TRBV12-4 CASSLRFRLPEGKTQYF TGTGCCAGCAGTTTGAGATTCCGGCTCCCAGAGGGAAAGACCCAGTACTTC
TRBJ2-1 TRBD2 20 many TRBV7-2 CASSRIPGLAGQSSYNEQFF TGTGCCAGCAGCCGCATACCGGGACTAGCGGGCCAGAGCTCCTACAATGAGCAGTTCTTC
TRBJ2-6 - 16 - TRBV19 CASSPWAPSGANVLTF TGTGCCAGTAGTCCTTGGGCACCCTCTGGGGCCAACGTCCTGACTTTC
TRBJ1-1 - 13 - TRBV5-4 CASSSGTAREAFF TGTGCCAGCAGCTCCGGGACCGCTCGTGAAGCTTTCTTT
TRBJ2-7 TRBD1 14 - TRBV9 CASSPRTGSNEQYF TGTGCCAGCAGCCCCCGGACAGGGAGCAACGAGCAGTACTTC
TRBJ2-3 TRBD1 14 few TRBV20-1 CSAVPGQGTDTQYF TGCAGTGCCGTCCCGGGACAGGGCACAGATACGCAGTATTTT
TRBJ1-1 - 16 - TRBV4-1 CASSQEFPGVNTEAFF TGCGCCAGCAGCCAAGAGTTCCCGGGGGTGAACACTGAAGCTTTCTTT
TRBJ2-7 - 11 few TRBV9 CASSPGHEQYF TGTGCCAGCAGCCCTGGGCACGAGCAGTACTTC
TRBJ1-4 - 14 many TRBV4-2 CASSPTGVNEKLFF TGTGCCAGCAGCCCAACCGGGGTTAATGAAAAACTGTTTTTT
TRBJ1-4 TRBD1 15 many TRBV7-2 CASSINGQGGEKLFF TGTGCCAGCAGCATAAACGGACAGGGCGGAGAAAAACTGTTTTTT
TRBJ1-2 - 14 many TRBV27 CASSLSFGDSGYTF TGTGCCAGCAGTTTATCGTTCGGGGATTCTGGCTACACCTTC
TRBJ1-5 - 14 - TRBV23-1 CASSPDNSNQPQHF TGCGCCAGCAGTCCGGACAATAGCAATCAGCCCCAGCATTTT
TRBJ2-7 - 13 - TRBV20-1 CSARAAGHYEQYF TGCAGTGCTAGAGCAGCCGGGCACTACGAGCAGTACTTC
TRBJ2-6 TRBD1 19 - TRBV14 CASSQVTPGQVSGANVLTF TGTGCCAGCAGCCAAGTTACCCCGGGACAGGTCTCTGGGGCCAACGTCCTGACTTTC
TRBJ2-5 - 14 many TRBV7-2 CASSLKPSQETQYF TGTGCCAGCAGCTTAAAACCTAGCCAAGAGACCCAGTACTTC
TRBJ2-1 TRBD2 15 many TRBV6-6 CASSLVSGRGNEQFF TGTGCCAGCAGCCTGGTGAGCGGGAGGGGTAATGAGCAGTTCTTC
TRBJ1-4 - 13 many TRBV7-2 CASSLEGVGKLFF TGTGCCAGCAGCTTAGAGGGGGTCGGAAAACTGTTTTTT
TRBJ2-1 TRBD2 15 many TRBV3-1 CASSHGTSGYNEQFF TGTGCCAGCAGCCATGGGACTAGCGGCTACAATGAGCAGTTCTTC
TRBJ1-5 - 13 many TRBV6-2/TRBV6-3 CASSYSIGQPQHF TGTGCCAGCAGTTACTCGATTGGACAGCCCCAGCATTTT
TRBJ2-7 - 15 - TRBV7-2 CASSLRKGTSYEQYF TGTGCCAGCAGCTTACGTAAGGGAACCTCCTACGAGCAGTACTTC
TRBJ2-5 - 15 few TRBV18 CASSPPGPYQETQYF TGTGCCAGCTCACCACCGGGACCCTACCAAGAGACCCAGTACTTC
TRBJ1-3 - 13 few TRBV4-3 CASSQNSGNTIYF TGCGCCAGCAGCCAAAACTCTGGAAACACCATATATTTT
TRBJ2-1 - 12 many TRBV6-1 CASSSRYNEQFF TGTGCCAGCAGTTCGCGATACAATGAGCAGTTCTTC
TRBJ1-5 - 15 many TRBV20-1 CSARAALGNNQPQHF TGCAGTGCTAGAGCGGCGCTCGGAAACAATCAGCCCCAGCATTTT
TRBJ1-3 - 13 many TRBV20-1 CSARDFKGNTIYF TGCAGTGCTAGAGATTTCAAAGGGAACACCATATATTTT
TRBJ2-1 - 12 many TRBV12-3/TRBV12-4 CASSFDVDEQFF TGTGCCAGCAGTTTTGATGTGGATGAGCAGTTCTTC
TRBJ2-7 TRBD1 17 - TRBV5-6 CASSHPVRTGDSYEQYF TGTGCCAGCAGTCACCCCGTCAGGACAGGAGACTCCTACGAGCAGTACTTC
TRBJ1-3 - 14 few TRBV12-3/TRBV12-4 CASSLRRTGNTIYF TGTGCCAGCAGTTTAAGGAGAACTGGAAACACCATATATTTT
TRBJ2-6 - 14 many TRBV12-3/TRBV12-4 CASLWVSGANVLTF TGTGCCAGCTTATGGGTCTCTGGGGCCAACGTCCTGACTTTC
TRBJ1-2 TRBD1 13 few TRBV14 CASSRGQGYGYTF TGTGCCAGCAGCCGGGGACAGGGCTACGGCTACACCTTC
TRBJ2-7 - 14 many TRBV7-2 CASSPGDIPYEQYF TGTGCCAGCAGCCCGGGGGACATCCCCTACGAGCAGTACTTC
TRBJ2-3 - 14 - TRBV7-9 CASSTTPTTDTQYF TGTGCCAGCAGCACGACACCAACCACAGATACGCAGTATTTT
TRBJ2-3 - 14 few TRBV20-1 CSARDPQATDTQYF TGCAGTGCTAGAGATCCGCAGGCGACAGATACGCAGTATTTT
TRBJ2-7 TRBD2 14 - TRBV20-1 CSASGGTSAYEQYF TGCAGTGCTAGTGGGGGGACTAGTGCGTACGAGCAGTACTTC
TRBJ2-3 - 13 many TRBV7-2 CASSLQEVDTQYF TGTGCCAGCAGCTTACAAGAGGTAGATACGCAGTATTTT
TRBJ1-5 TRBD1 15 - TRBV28 CASKGGQGLGQPQHF TGTGCCAGCAAGGGGGGACAGGGGTTGGGTCAGCCCCAGCATTTT
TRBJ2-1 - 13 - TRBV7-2 CASNRGPYNEQFF TGTGCCAGCAACCGGGGCCCCTACAATGAGCAGTTCTTC
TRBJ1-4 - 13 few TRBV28 CASQAGRNEKLFF TGTGCCAGCCAGGCGGGGCGTAATGAAAAACTGTTTTTT
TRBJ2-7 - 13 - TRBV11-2 CASTLSQTYEQYF TGTGCCAGCACTCTCTCACAGACCTACGAGCAGTACTTC
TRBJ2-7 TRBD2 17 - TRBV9 CASSARPGLAGGNEQYF TGTGCCAGCAGCGCAAGACCGGGACTAGCGGGAGGGAACGAGCAGTACTTC
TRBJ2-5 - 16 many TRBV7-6 CASSLFQLGTLETQYF TGTGCCAGCAGCTTATTCCAGTTGGGGACGTTGGAGACCCAGTACTTC
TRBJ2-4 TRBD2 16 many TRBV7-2 CASSVYSGSAQNIQYF TGTGCCAGCAGCGTCTATAGCGGGAGTGCCCAAAACATTCAGTACTTC
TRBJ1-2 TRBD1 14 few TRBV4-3 CASSLYRGRDGYTF TGCGCCAGCAGCCTTTACAGGGGGCGAGATGGCTACACCTTC
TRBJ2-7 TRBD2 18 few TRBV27 CASSLRRLAGVPSYEQYF TGTGCCAGCAGTTTAAGGCGACTAGCGGGAGTTCCATCCTACGAGCAGTACTTC
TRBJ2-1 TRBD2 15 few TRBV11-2 CASSLGTSGFNEQFF TGTGCCAGCAGCTTAGGGACTAGCGGTTTCAATGAGCAGTTCTTC
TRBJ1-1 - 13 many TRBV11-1 CASSYSTNTEAFF TGTGCCAGCAGCTACTCCACGAACACTGAAGCTTTCTTT
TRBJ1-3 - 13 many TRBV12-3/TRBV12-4 CASRSSAEGTIYF TGTGCCAGCAGATCTTCGGCGGAGGGGACCATATATTTT
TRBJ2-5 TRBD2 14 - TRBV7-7 CASSHRLAGETQYF TGTGCCAGCAGCCACCGCCTAGCGGGAGAGACCCAGTACTTC